These 25 T cell receptor beta chains were sequenced from one sample in a study of blood T cell repertoires in COVID-19. Using immunoSEQ multiplex PCR, the repertoire was profiled, and TCRdb retains in-frame clones only, with some absent. The sample lists about 120,000 clones, 90% seen once, with about 4.5% in the top ten. The sequencing input was peripheral blood. These receptors all come from a man aged 60 to 69 with COVID-19, enrolled during active disease.

This clone has only a few counts. The chain employs TRBV29-1 and TRBJ2-1, with no clear D. V was shortened by 7 bases and J by 9 bases, with 22 bases between the two germline ends. Germline V gene sequence: CDR1 SQVTM, CDR2 ANQGSEA. The CDR3 consists of 14 residues. The CDR3 here is CSAQVTEPRVEQFF. The CDR3 coding sequence is TGCAGCGCCCAAGTGACGGAACCCCGGGTTGAGCAGTTCTTC.

The V call is TRBV25-1, the J call TRBJ2-7, with D perhaps matching TRBD2 (5 bases). CDR1 and CDR2 from the germline V gene are MGHDK and SYGVNS. The CDR3 runs 14 residues. Trimming took off 6 bases at V and 1 base at J, with 13 bases between the two ends. CDR3 region: CASRGTGISYEQYF. The CDR3 nucleotides read TGTGCCAGCAGAGGTACCGGGATTTCCTACGAGCAGTACTTC.

V is TRBV5-1 and J is TRBJ2-7; 9 nucleotides match TRBD1. Germline CDR1 is SGHRS and CDR2 is YFSETQ. V lost 4 bases to trimming and J lost 1 base; unmatched junction nucleotides: 6. This CDR3 spans 15 amino acids. The CDR3 nucleotides are TGCGCCAGCAGCAGGGGACAGGGAATATCCTACGAGCAGTACTTC. Protein sequence: CASSRGQGISYEQYF.

This clone was detected only once. The chain carries TRBV9 and TRBJ1-2; a possible D gene is TRBD1 (5 bases). There are 17 residues in the CDR3. Germline CDR1 SGDLS, CDR2 YYNGEE. The V gene lost 3 bases and the J gene lost 4 bases, with 22 bases spanning the gap. DNA for the CDR3: TGTGCCAGCAGCGCCGGAGGAGGGGCCAAACTCCCCTATGGCTACACCTTC. Translating it yields CASSAGGGAKLPYGYTF.

This chain connects TRBV7-3 to TRBJ1-1, with no clear D. The germline V gene encodes CDR1 SGHTA and CDR2 FQGTGA. The CDR3 extends over 13 amino acids. Trimming stripped 5 bases from V and 1 base from J, with 8 bases between. CDR3 nucleotide sequence: TGTGCCAGCAGCATAAGCGGGAACACTGAAGCTTTCTTT. It codes for CASSISGNTEAFF.

This clone turned up a few times. J is TRBJ1-5 and V is TRBV12-5; unclear D gene. Trimming took 0 bases from V and 6 from J, leaving 6 bases between them. The CDR3 runs 13 residues. Germline CDR1 is LGHNT and CDR2 is FRNRAP. The CDR3 protein is CASGLVLGQPQHF. CDR3 coding DNA: TGTGCTAGTGGTTTGGTACTCGGTCAGCCCCAGCATTTT.

The chain joins TRBV2 to TRBJ2-1, with 10 bases lining up with TRBD2. This CDR3 has 15 residues. Losses at the gene ends were 6 bases for V and 4 bases for J; bases not matched to a gene: 6. Per germline, CDR1 SNHLY and CDR2 FYNNEI. The chain's CDR3 is CASRETSGTYNEQFF. For the CDR3, the DNA is TGTGCCAGCAGGGAAACTAGCGGGACTTACAATGAGCAGTTCTTC. Drawing the rest from reference TRBV2 and TRBJ2-1, the complete variable domain is EPEVTQTPSHQVTQMGQEVILRCVPISNHLYFYWYRQILGQKVEFLVSFYNNEISEKSEIFDDQFSVERPDGSNFTLKIRSTKLEDSAMYFCASRETSGTYNEQFFGPGTRLTVL.

The CDR3 sequence: CASSSTSGDTQYF. CDR3 nucleotides: TGTGCCAGCAGCTCTACGTCCGGAGATACGCAGTATTTT. The rearrangement joins TRBV11-2 to TRBJ2-3; no clear D gene. Germline loops: CDR1 SGHAT, CDR2 FQNNGV. The V end lost 4 bases, the J end lost 5 bases, and 10 bases lay between the germline ends. The CDR3 is 13 amino acids. The full variable domain, its missing parts supplied by reference TRBV11-2 and TRBJ2-3, is EAGVAQSPRYKIIEKRQSVAFWCNPISGHATLYWYQQILGQGPKLLIQFQNNGVVDDSQLPKDRFSAERLKGVDSTLKIQPAKLEDSAVYLCASSSTSGDTQYFGPGTRLTVL.

The CDR3 sequence: CASRHSLSNQPQHF. In DNA form, the CDR3 reads TGTGCCAGTAGACACAGTTTAAGCAATCAGCCCCAGCATTTT. The chain carries TRBV19 and TRBJ1-5; D is unresolved. This CDR3 has 14 amino acids. Germline values: CDR1 LNHDA, CDR2 SQIVND (reference sequence). Trimming took 6 bases from V and 1 from J, leaving 10 bases between them.

The V and J genes are TRBV6-5 and TRBJ1-1; D may be TRBD1 (5 bases). Trimming shortened V by 7 bases and J by 3 bases, and 12 bases separated the two germline ends. Looked up from germline, CDR1 is MNHEY and CDR2 is SVGAGI. This CDR3 is 13 amino acids long. The CDR3, as DNA: TGTGCCAGCACCCGTTCGGGGGACACTGAAGCTTTCTTT. Its translation is CASTRSGDTEAFF.

The chain is built from TRBV11-3 and TRBJ2-2, with 13 bases matching TRBD2. This CDR3 has 16 residues. With 5 bases clipped from V and 5 bases from J, the junction kept 5 bases outside the gene matches. Germline V CDR1 and CDR2: SGHNT, YENEEA. CDR3 residues: CASSPGLAGWTGELFF. CDR3 bases: TGTGCCAGCAGCCCGGGACTAGCGGGATGGACCGGGGAGCTGTTTTTT. The full variable domain, its missing parts supplied by reference TRBV11-3 and TRBJ2-2, is EAGVVQSPRYKIIEKKQPVAFWCNPISGHNTLYWYLQNLGQGPELLIRYENEEAVDDSQLPKDRFSAERLKGVDSTLKIQPAELGDSAVYLCASSPGLAGWTGELFFGEGSRLTVL.

This chain connects TRBV5-1 to TRBJ1-1; D is ambiguous. V lost 2 bases and J 0 bases, leaving 8 bases between the germline ends. The germline gives CDR1 SGHRS, CDR2 YFSETQ. The CDR3 covers 14 residues. The CDR3 reads CASSFDMVNTEAFF. For the CDR3, the DNA is TGCGCCAGCAGCTTCGACATGGTGAACACTGAAGCTTTCTTT.

This rearrangement joins TRBV7-3 to TRBJ2-2, with D possibly being TRBD1 (6 bases). The CDR3 consists of 18 residues. CDR1 and CDR2 from the germline V gene are SGHTA and FQGTGA. V lost 4 bases and J 0 bases, leaving 18 bases between the germline ends. The CDR3 loop is CASSSLAGEIANTGELFF. The CDR3 coding sequence is TGTGCCAGCAGCTCATTAGCAGGGGAAATCGCGAACACCGGGGAGCTGTTTTTT.

The genes are TRBV2 and TRBJ1-2; no firm D call. CDR1 is SNHLY, CDR2 FYNNEI, per germline. This CDR3 is built from 12 residues. The V end lost 8 bases, the J end lost 5 bases, and 12 bases lay between the germline ends. The CDR3 loop is CASLNRQYGYTF. For the CDR3, the DNA is TGTGCCAGCCTTAACCGACAATATGGCTACACCTTC.

The rearrangement uses TRBV9 and TRBJ1-6; perhaps TRBD1 as D (6 bases). Germline V lookup: CDR1 SGDLS, CDR2 YYNGEE. This CDR3 has 15 amino acids. The V and J ends lost 4 bases and 10 bases respectively, with 18 bases between them. The CDR3 sequence is CASSPPGGPSSPLHF. For the CDR3, the DNA is TGTGCCAGCAGCCCACCCGGGGGGCCGAGCTCACCCCTCCACTTT.

The chain is built from TRBV3-1 (or the pseudogene TRBV3-2) and TRBJ1-3, with 8 bases identical to TRBD1. Germline V gene data show CDR1 as LGHDT and CDR2 as YNNKEL (reference sequence). V gave up 6 bases and J gave up 7 bases; unmatched junction bases: 5. There are 13 residues in the CDR3. The CDR3 coding sequence is TGTGCCAGCAGTCTGGACAGGGACAACACCATATATTTT. Translating it yields CASSLDRDNTIYF.

The gene calls are TRBV2 and TRBJ1-2; the D gene is possibly TRBD1 (6 bases). Trimming shortened V by 5 bases and J by 1 base, and 8 bases separated the two germline ends. The CDR3 length is 13 residues. Germline V gene data show CDR1 as SNHLY and CDR2 as FYNNEI. CDR3 in DNA: TGTGCCAGCAGTCCGGACAGTAACTATGGCTACACCTTC. This translates into CASSPDSNYGYTF.

The chain uses TRBV30 and TRBJ1-4; D possibly corresponds to TRBD1 (6 bases). The CDR3 sequence is 14 residues long. V shed 3 bases and J shed 8 bases, with 16 bases lying between them. The germline V gene has CDR1 GTSNPN and CDR2 SVGIG (reference sequence). Here the CDR3 DNA reads TGTGCCTGGAGGGGATCCGGGACACGGGAAAAACTGTTTTTT. It yields the protein CAWRGSGTREKLFF.

About this clone: This specimen includes other DNA sequences encoding the same CDR3. J is TRBJ2-5 and V is TRBV7-6, with D possibly being TRBD2 (6 bases). Trimming took off 3 bases at V and 3 bases at J, with 8 bases between the two ends. The CDR3 is made up of 13 amino acids. Per the germline V gene, CDR1 is SGHVS and CDR2 is FNYEAQ. For the CDR3, the DNA is TGTGCCAGCAGCTTGGGACTTGAAGAGACCCAGTACTTC. Translated: CASSLGLEETQYF.

The V gene is TRBV7-2, the J gene TRBJ1-2, with D perhaps TRBD1 (5 bases). The CDR3 spans 14 residues. Germline CDR1 reads SGHTA; CDR2 reads FQGNSA. Deletions cut 3 bases from V and 0 bases from J, with 8 bases between. The CDR3 sequence: CASSLDTSNYGYTF. CDR3 nucleotide sequence: TGTGCCAGCAGCTTGGACACTTCTAACTATGGCTACACCTTC.

The rearrangement uses TRBV12-3 or TRBV12-4 and TRBJ1-5; D call uncertain. There are 12 residues in the CDR3. V was cut by 6 bases and J by 2 bases, with 5 bases left in between. CDR3 sequence (DNA): TGTGCCAGCAGCCAGGGCAATCAGCCCCAGCATTTT. As protein: CASSQGNQPQHF.

The chain couples TRBV28 to TRBJ1-1; D is unclear. The V gene's germline CDR1 is MDHEN and CDR2 SYDVKM. The CDR3 runs to 11 residues. The V end lost 8 bases, the J end lost 7 bases, and 11 bases lay between the germline ends. CDR3 in DNA: TGTGCCAGCTTGAGTTTAAGTGAAGCTTTCTTT. As protein: CASLSLSEAFF. Complete variable domain (other parts from reference TRBV28 and TRBJ1-1): DVKVTQSSRYLVKRTGEKVFLECVQDMDHENMFWYRQDPGLGLRLIYFSYDVKMKEKGDIPEGYSVSREKKERFSLILESASTNQTSMYLCASLSLSEAFFGQGTRLTVV.

The rearrangement uses TRBV6-5 and TRBJ2-1; 13 bases are a match to TRBD2. CDR3 length: 15 amino acids. With 10 bases clipped from V and 0 bases from J, the junction kept 3 bases outside the gene matches. Germline assignment: CDR1 MNHEY and CDR2 SVGAGI. CDR3 region: CATRTSGSSYNEQFF. The CDR3 bases are TGTGCCACTCGGACTAGCGGGAGCTCCTACAATGAGCAGTTCTTC.

The J gene is TRBJ2-7, the V gene TRBV18; the D gene is possibly TRBD1 (6 bases). The CDR3 sequence is 16 residues long. Germline CDR1 is KGHSH and CDR2 is LQKENI. V was shortened by 5 bases and J by 2 bases, with 19 bases between the two germline ends. The CDR3, as DNA: TGTGCCAGCTCATTCCAATTCGGACAGCCTGCCTACGAGCAGTACTTC. Its protein product is CASSFQFGQPAYEQYF.

This sequence joins TRBV25-1 and TRBJ1-5, with D unclear. CDR1 is MGHDK and CDR2 is SYGVNS in the germline V gene. The length of the CDR3 is 13 residues. V lost 3 bases and J 5 bases, leaving 8 bases between the germline ends. The DNA of the CDR3 is TGTGCCAGCAGTGAGTACGGTGATCAGCCCCAGCATTTT. It translates to CASSEYGDQPQHF.